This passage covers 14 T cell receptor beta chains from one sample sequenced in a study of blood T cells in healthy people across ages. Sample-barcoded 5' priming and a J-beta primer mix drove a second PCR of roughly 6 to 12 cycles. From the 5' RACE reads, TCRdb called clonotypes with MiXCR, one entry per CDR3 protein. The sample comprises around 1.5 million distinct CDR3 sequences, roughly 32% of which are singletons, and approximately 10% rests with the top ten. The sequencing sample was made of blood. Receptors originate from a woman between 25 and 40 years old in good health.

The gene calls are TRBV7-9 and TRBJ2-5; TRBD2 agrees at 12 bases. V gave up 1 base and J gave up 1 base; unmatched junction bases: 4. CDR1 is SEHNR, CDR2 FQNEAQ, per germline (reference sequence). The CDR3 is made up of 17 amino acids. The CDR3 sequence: CASSLGLAGALQETQYF. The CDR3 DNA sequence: TGTGCCAGCAGCTTAGGACTAGCGGGGGCCCTCCAAGAGACCCAGTACTTC.

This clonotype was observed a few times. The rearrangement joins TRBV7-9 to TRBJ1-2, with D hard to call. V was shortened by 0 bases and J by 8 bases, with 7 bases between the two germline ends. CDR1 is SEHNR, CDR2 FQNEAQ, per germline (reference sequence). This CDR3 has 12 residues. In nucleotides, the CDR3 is TGTGCCAGCAGCTTAGCGGCTGAGGGCTACACCTTC. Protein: CASSLAAEGYTF.

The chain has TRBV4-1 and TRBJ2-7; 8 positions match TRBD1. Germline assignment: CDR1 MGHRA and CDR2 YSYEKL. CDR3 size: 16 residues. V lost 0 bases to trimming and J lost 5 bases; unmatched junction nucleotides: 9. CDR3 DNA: TGCGCCAGCAGCCAAGAGGGGGACAGGCGGAAAGACGAGCAGTACTTC. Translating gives CASSQEGDRRKDEQYF.

The DNA of the CDR3 is TGCAGTACGGCCGGGACGGCAAATTCACCCCTCCACTTT. This translates into CSTAGTANSPLHF. The rearrangement uses TRBV20-1 and TRBJ1-6; D might be TRBD1 (5 bases). Germline CDR1 reads DFQATT; CDR2 reads SNEGSKA (reference sequence). Trimming shortened V by 8 bases and J by 7 bases, and 15 bases separated the two germline ends. The CDR3 has 13 amino acids.

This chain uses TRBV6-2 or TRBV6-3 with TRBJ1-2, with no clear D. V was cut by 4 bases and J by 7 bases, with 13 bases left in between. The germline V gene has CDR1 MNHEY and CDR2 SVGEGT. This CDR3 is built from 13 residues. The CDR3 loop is CASSSLVTGGYTF. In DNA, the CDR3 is TGTGCCAGCAGTTCTCTAGTGACTGGTGGCTACACCTTC.

CDR3 residues: CASSVESYGYTF. The CDR3 DNA reads as TGTGCCAGCAGCGTAGAAAGCTATGGCTACACCTTC. This chain uses TRBV9 with TRBJ1-2, with unresolved D. CDR3 length: 12 residues. Germline V gene data show CDR1 as SGDLS and CDR2 as YYNGEE. Trimming took 0 bases from V and 4 from J, leaving 4 bases between them.

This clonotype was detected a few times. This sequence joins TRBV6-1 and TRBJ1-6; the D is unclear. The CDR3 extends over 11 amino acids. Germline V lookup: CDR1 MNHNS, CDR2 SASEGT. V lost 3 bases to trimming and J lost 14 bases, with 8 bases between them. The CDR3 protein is CASSDLFTLHF. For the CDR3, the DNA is TGTGCCAGCAGTGACCTCTTCACCCTCCACTTT.

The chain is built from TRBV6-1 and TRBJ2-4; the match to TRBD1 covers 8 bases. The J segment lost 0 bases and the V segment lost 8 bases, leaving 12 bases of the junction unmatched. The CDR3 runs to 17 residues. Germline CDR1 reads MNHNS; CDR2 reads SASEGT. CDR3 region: CASLSGGQEIAKNIQYF. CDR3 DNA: TGTGCCAGCCTTTCCGGGGGACAGGAGATAGCCAAAAACATTCAGTACTTC.

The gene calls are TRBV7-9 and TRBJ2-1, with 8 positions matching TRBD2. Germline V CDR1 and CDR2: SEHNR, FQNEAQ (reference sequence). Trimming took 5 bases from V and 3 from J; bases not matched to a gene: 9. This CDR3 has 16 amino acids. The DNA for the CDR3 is TGTGCCAGCAGCATCAGCTTAGCGGGGAGCTACAATGAGCAGTTCTTC. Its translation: CASSISLAGSYNEQFF.

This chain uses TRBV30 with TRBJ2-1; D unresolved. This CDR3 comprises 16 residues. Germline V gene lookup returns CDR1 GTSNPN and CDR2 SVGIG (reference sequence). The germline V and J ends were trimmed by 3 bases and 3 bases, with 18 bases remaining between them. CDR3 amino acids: CAWSPLAANYYNEQFF. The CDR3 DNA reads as TGTGCCTGGAGCCCTCTTGCAGCTAACTACTACAATGAGCAGTTCTTC.

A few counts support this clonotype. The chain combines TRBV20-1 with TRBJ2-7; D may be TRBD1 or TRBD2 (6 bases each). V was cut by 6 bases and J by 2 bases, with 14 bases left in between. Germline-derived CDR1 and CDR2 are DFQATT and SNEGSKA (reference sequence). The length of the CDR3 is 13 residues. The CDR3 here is CSARGLKAYEQYF. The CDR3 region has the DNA TGCAGTGCCAGGGGACTGAAAGCCTACGAGCAGTACTTC.

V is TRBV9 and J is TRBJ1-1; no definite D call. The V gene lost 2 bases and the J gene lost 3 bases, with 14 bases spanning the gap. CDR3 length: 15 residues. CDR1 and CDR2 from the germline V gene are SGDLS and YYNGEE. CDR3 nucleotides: TGTGCCAGCAGCGTGGACGCTCCCATGGACACTGAAGCTTTCTTT. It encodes CASSVDAPMDTEAFF.

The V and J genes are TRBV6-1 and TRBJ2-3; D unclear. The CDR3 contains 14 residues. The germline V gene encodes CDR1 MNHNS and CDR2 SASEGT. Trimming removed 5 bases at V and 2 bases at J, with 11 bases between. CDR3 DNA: TGTGCCAGCAGTCCGACGGCTCCCACAGATACGCAGTATTTT. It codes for CASSPTAPTDTQYF.

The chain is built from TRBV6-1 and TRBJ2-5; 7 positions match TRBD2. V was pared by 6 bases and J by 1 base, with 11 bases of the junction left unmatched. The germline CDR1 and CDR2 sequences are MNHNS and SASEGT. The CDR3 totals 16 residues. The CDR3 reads CASRGGGIQSQETQYF. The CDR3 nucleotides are TGTGCCAGCAGGGGGGGAGGGATCCAATCCCAAGAGACCCAGTACTTC.